The entry below describes one TCR beta chain. This receptor's antigen is unknown. No base quality values were provided; no much bigger clone lies one nucleotide off. This specimen comes from a study of blood T cell repertoires in COVID-19 (dated by TCRdb to 2020 to 2021). For the wider study: Samples covering the acute and convalescent phases of COVID-19 were provided by collaborators in the United States, Italy and Spain. A de-identified subject ID, COVID-19 status, age in years and sex were almost always included in the sample metadata. Subjects who had been exposed to COVID-19, were actively infected with it, or had recovered from it provided the deeply sampled blood TCRbeta repertoires that made up the dataset. Samples were obtained from the ongoing ImmuneRACE study (first 160 participants) and from 950 to 1,500 subjects provided by 6 global collaborators. HLA class I and class II types, where available, came from metadata supplied by the sample provider rather than from assay-based typing. The prospective study material was composed of cDNA or gDNA derived from T cells, B-cell-depleted T cells, or PBMCs. The repertoires were released in a freely available public database intended as a resource for research on the immune response to SARS-CoV-2.

Whole blood was collected in K2EDTA tubes by collaborating institutions according to the institutions' own protocols. For TCRbeta analysis, collaborators shipped samples as frozen whole blood, isolated PBMCs, or DNA extracted from either of those sample types. Overall study outcomes, separate from this receptor: How much clinical and demographic metadata was included differed by source and by participant, and the metadata was provided uncurated.

TCRbeta CDR3 regions were amplified from genomic DNA using the immunoSEQ Assay, a bias-controlled multiplex PCR. The authors' pipeline ran thus. Within the assay, amplification of reference gene primers was used to estimate how many nucleated cells each sample contained. To quantify the absolute abundance of each unique TCRbeta CDR3 rearrangement, sequence reads were collapsed and filtered. For each sample, productive Simpson clonality was calculated as the square root of Simpson's diversity index across productive rearrangements. This immuneACCESS table, as held by TCRdb, lists in-frame sequences with V and J called but not all clones. Of the missing ones, under half trace to an unresolved V gene in checked studies; the others have no known cause. V, J and clone size are taken as reported in that table, and D and trimming were inferred from the DNA itself. This sample has roughly 59,000 clones in its table, and around 80% of those were observed once. Roughly 12% of the sample lies in the top ten.

As encoded in the germline V gene, CDR1 is SGHDT while CDR2 is YYEEEE. V sheds 4 bases and J sheds 4 bases, leaving 5 bases between their ends. CDR3 length: 11 amino acids, cysteine to phenylalanine. Here the CDR3 DNA is all that survives: 33 bases in frame from base 1. The sample was peripheral blood. The chain links TRBV5-6 with TRBJ2-5; no D gene can be assigned with confidence. This TCR derives from a man older than 75 with acute or convalescent COVID-19. The CDR3 region reads CASSSRETQYF. The nucleotide sequence is given as TGTGCCAGCAGCAGCCGAGAGACCCAGTACTTC.